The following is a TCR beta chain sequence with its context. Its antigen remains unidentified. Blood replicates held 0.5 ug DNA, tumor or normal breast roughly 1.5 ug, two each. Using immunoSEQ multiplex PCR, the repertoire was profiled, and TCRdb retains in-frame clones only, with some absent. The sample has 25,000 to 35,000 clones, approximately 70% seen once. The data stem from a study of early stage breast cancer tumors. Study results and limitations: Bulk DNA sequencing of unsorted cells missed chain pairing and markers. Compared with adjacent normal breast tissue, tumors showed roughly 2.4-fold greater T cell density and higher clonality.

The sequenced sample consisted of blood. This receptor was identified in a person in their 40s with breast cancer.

CDR3 loop: CASSHQTGGVDEQYF. Written as DNA, the CDR3 is TGTGCCAGCAGCCACCAGACAGGGGGAGTCGACGAGCAGTACTTC. V is TRBV14 and J is TRBJ2-7; TRBD1 aligns across 9 bases. This CDR3 spans 15 amino acids. CDR1 SGHDN and CDR2 FVKESK come from the germline V gene. V trimming: 3 bases; J trimming: 5 bases; junction bases outside the gene matches: 8.